Listed below are T cell receptor beta chains from one sample, sequenced in a study of T cells after yellow fever vaccination. TCRdb reprocessed the 5' RACE reads with MiXCR, giving one entry per CDR3 protein. This table holds hundreds of thousands of distinct CDR3 sequences, more than 9% found once. The sample was PBMCs, taken on the day of the yellow fever booster vaccination. The receptors were gathered from a young man who received the YFV17D yellow fever vaccine. Both conserved end residues are part of each CDR3. A D gene is named only where the DNA matches it firmly. Clone size is shown for a subset of rows, as once, few, many or a class of expanded clone.

>TRBJ2-5|TRBV6-5|few|NA
CASSYSVTGAGRETQYF
TGTGCCAGCAGTTACTCGGTGACGGGAGCCGGGCGGGAGACCCAGTACTTC
>TRBJ1-1|TRBV7-2|NA|NA
CASNLRGEYTEAFF
TGTGCCAGCAACTTACGGGGCGAATACACTGAAGCTTTCTTT
>TRBJ2-1|TRBV9|few|TRBD2
CASSNTSELYNEQFF
TGTGCCAGCAGCAACACTAGCGAACTATACAATGAGCAGTTCTTC
>TRBJ2-3|TRBV6-6|few|NA
CASSLYRGDTQYF
TGTGCCAGCAGTCTCTACCGGGGAGATACGCAGTATTTT
>TRBJ2-7|TRBV27|few|TRBD1
CASSLSGTVVEQYF
TGTGCCAGCAGTTTATCCGGGACAGTCGTCGAGCAGTACTTC
>TRBJ2-1|TRBV5-5|NA|TRBD2
CASSRDPRESSYNEQFF
TGTGCCAGCAGCCGGGACCCGCGGGAGAGCTCCTACAATGAGCAGTTCTTC
>TRBJ2-7|TRBV20-1|few|TRBD2
CSASGHSGHSSYEQYF
TGCAGTGCTAGCGGTCATAGCGGGCACAGCTCCTACGAGCAGTACTTC
>TRBJ2-7|TRBV5-1|few|TRBD2
CASSQSTSGYEQYF
TGCGCCAGCAGCCAATCGACTAGCGGATACGAGCAGTACTTC
>TRBJ2-7|TRBV7-2|many|NA
CASSRRGYEQYF
TGTGCCAGCAGCCGGAGGGGCTACGAGCAGTACTTC
>TRBJ2-1|TRBV9|few|NA
CASTRAGGHEQFF
TGTGCCAGCACGAGGGCCGGGGGGCATGAGCAGTTCTTC
>TRBJ2-5|TRBV6-2/TRBV6-3|NA|TRBD2
CATSTERREGRETQYF
TGTGCCACCTCAACCGAGCGGCGGGAGGGCCGAGAGACCCAGTACTTC
>TRBJ2-1|TRBV19|NA|NA
CASSIDPGAGSPNNEQFF
TGTGCCAGTAGTATAGATCCGGGTGCGGGTAGTCCCAACAATGAGCAGTTCTTC
>TRBJ1-5|TRBV6-5|NA|NA
CASSYSGNSNQPQHF
TGTGCCAGCAGTTACTCGGGAAATAGCAATCAGCCCCAGCATTTT
>TRBJ2-6|TRBV2|NA|NA
CASRRGTASSGANVLTF
TGTGCCAGCAGGCGGGGGACAGCGAGCTCTGGGGCCAACGTCCTGACTTTC
>TRBJ1-1|TRBV19|few|TRBD1
CASSRTGGGGEAFF
TGTGCCAGTAGTCGGACAGGGGGCGGAGGTGAAGCTTTCTTT
>TRBJ1-5|TRBV7-2|NA|NA
CASSLQGLGEPQHF
TGTGCCAGCAGCTTACAGGGGCTGGGGGAGCCCCAGCATTTT
>TRBJ2-1|TRBV12-3/TRBV12-4|few|NA
CASSFGGERFF
TGTGCCAGCAGTTTTGGGGGAGAGCGGTTCTTC
>TRBJ2-7|TRBV6-2/TRBV6-3|few|TRBD2
CATRTSGDYEQYF
TGTGCCACCAGGACTAGCGGAGATTACGAGCAGTACTTC
>TRBJ2-1|TRBV6-2/TRBV6-3|NA|NA
CASSSGNRLNSYNEQFF
TGTGCCAGCAGTTCCGGAAATCGGCTGAACTCCTACAATGAGCAGTTCTTC
>TRBJ2-7|TRBV5-6|NA|TRBD1
CASSLKGTGNSYEQYF
TGTGCCAGCAGCTTGAAGGGGACAGGGAACTCCTACGAGCAGTACTTC
>TRBJ1-1|TRBV3-1|many|NA
CASKGPLNTEAFF
TGTGCCAGCAAAGGACCCCTAAACACTGAAGCTTTCTTT
>TRBJ1-1|TRBV29-1|NA|NA
CSVVGSRAFF
TGCAGCGTTGTCGGCTCGAGGGCTTTCTTT
>TRBJ1-1|TRBV29-1|few|NA
CSVEPQPYTEAFF
TGCAGCGTTGAGCCACAGCCCTACACTGAAGCTTTCTTT
>TRBJ1-1|TRBV7-2|many|TRBD1
CASSWDREKAFF
TGTGCCAGCAGCTGGGACAGGGAGAAAGCTTTCTTT
>TRBJ2-3|TRBV20-1|NA|NA
CSARRVASHTQYF
TGCAGTGCTAGAAGGGTAGCGTCTCATACGCAGTATTTT
>TRBJ2-7|TRBV4-3|NA|NA
CASSPNGDFGWDSSYEQYF
TGCGCCAGCAGCCCAAATGGGGACTTCGGATGGGACTCCTCCTACGAGCAGTACTTC
>TRBJ2-1|TRBV5-5|NA|NA
CASSLGFQGGYNEQFF
TGTGCCAGCAGCTTAGGTTTCCAGGGCGGGTATAATGAGCAGTTCTTC
>TRBJ2-1|TRBV30|NA|TRBD1
CAWSLTGGRRNEQFF
TGTGCCTGGAGTTTGACAGGGGGAAGACGCAATGAGCAGTTCTTC
>TRBJ1-1|TRBV20-1|NA|NA
CSATKTRLVGTEAFF
TGCAGTGCCACGAAAACACGCCTGGTCGGAACTGAAGCTTTCTTT
>TRBJ2-1|TRBV20-1|few|NA
CSARGPSRSEGFVEQFF
TGCAGTGCTAGGGGGCCTTCGCGCTCGGAGGGGTTCGTTGAGCAGTTCTTC
>TRBJ1-6|TRBV30|NA|NA
CAWSRDGLGALHF
TGTGCCTGGAGTCGAGACGGTCTTGGAGCCCTCCACTTT
>TRBJ2-3|TRBV20-1|few|NA
CSARGGTGVFLDTQYF
TGCAGTGCTAGAGGAGGGACGGGGGTTTTTTTGGATACGCAGTATTTT
>TRBJ1-4|TRBV27|few|TRBD1
CASSTDRLNLFF
TGTGCCAGCAGTACGGACAGGCTGAATTTGTTTTTT
>TRBJ2-2|TRBV30|few|TRBD2
CAWSGLAGNTGELFF
TGTGCCTGGTCAGGGCTAGCGGGAAACACCGGGGAGCTGTTTTTT
>TRBJ1-1|TRBV4-3|few|NA
CASSQAGSGGSRTEAFF
TGCGCCAGCAGCCAGGCGGGGTCGGGCGGTTCAAGAACTGAAGCTTTCTTT
>TRBJ1-2|TRBV29-1|NA|TRBD1
CSVRQGPKYGYTF
TGCAGCGTGCGACAGGGGCCCAAGTATGGCTACACCTTC
>TRBJ2-5|TRBV7-2|few|NA
CASSLSRQTETQYF
TGTGCCAGCAGCTTATCACGGCAGACAGAGACCCAGTACTTC